This TCR beta chain was obtained from a study of shared T cell receptors in the human thymus. The repertoire was sequenced with immunoSEQ multiplex PCR; TCRdb's copy has only in-frame clones and lacks some. The sample lists 720,000 or so clones, over 75% occurring once. There are 13 residues in the CDR3. Trimming stripped 1 base from V and 3 bases from J, with 7 bases between. Germline CDR1 reads MNHNS; CDR2 reads SASEGT. The data were also submitted as part of a second study, on human thymus T cells. That study adds: Among the donors, all were healthy Finnish infants having corrective surgery for congenital heart defects. Thymic samples were excised during corrective heart operations. Thymic and blood repertoires appeared to show biased V and J gene usage. In unrelated individuals, thymic repertoires overlapped highly, according to related research.

Sequences were obtained from thymocytes. The clonotype originates from a girl in the first two years of life with a congenital heart defect. The chain has TRBV6-1 and TRBJ2-7; TRBD1 is a possible D gene (5 bases). The CDR3 region has the DNA TGTGCCAGCAGTGAAGGACAGTACTACGAGCAGTACTTC. Its translation: CASSEGQYYEQYF.